A selection of T cell receptor beta chains follows, all from one sample in a study of cytotoxic CD8 clonotypes in ibrutinib-treated CLL. The protocol was immunoSEQ multiplex PCR, while the TCRdb copy is restricted to in-frame clones and leaves out a portion. This table holds 150,000 to 200,000 clones, about 88% found once. Here the sequenced sample was PBMCs, taken at disease progression, from a patient treated with ibrutinib. Receptors were obtained from a human donor with chronic lymphocytic leukemia. Both conserved end residues are part of each CDR3. Each record gives: clone size, J gene, V gene, D gene, CDR3 protein, CDR3 DNA. D genes are given only for firm matches. The listing skips clone size in some rows; elsewhere it reads once, few, many or a size class.

>.|TRBJ1-1|TRBV19|.
CASRENRGERNTEAFF
TGTGCCAGTAGAGAAAACAGAGGGGAACGGAACACTGAAGCTTTCTTT
>.|TRBJ2-5|TRBV6-6|TRBD2
CASSSGLAGYAQYF
TGTGCCAGCAGTTCGGGACTAGCGGGATACGCCCAGTACTTC
>.|TRBJ2-1|TRBV5-1|TRBD2
CASSLGLAGGISSYNEQFF
TGCGCCAGCAGCCTTGGACTAGCGGGAGGTATTAGCTCCTACAATGAGCAGTTCTTC
>.|TRBJ1-2|TRBV23-1|TRBD1
CASSQPWGQKSGYTF
TGCGCCAGCAGTCAACCTTGGGGACAGAAGAGTGGCTACACCTTC
>.|TRBJ2-5|TRBV5-1|.
CASSPGAGYGVGETQYF
TGCGCCAGCAGCCCGGGGGCGGGATATGGGGTCGGAGAGACCCAGTACTTC
>once|TRBJ2-5|TRBV29-1|TRBD2
CSERLAGDGTQYF
TGCAGCGAACGACTAGCGGGAGATGGGACCCAGTACTTC
>.|TRBJ2-7|TRBV4-1|.
CASSLRGDLAVYEQYF
TGCGCCAGCAGCCTAAGGGGGGACTTAGCGGTCTACGAGCAGTACTTC
>.|TRBJ1-1|TRBV30|.
CAWSVRGGTEAFF
TGTGCCTGGAGTGTACGCGGGGGCACTGAAGCTTTCTTT
>.|TRBJ2-2|TRBV4-2|.
CASSQELASANTGELFF
TGTGCCAGCAGCCAAGAATTGGCTAGCGCGAACACCGGGGAGCTGTTTTTT
>.|TRBJ2-7|TRBV4-3|TRBD1
CASSQGVRGRPYEQYF
TGCGCCAGCAGCCAAGGGGTCAGGGGGCGACCCTACGAGCAGTACTTC
>.|TRBJ2-5|TRBV7-8|TRBD2
CASSRGLAAQETQYF
TGTGCCAGCAGCCGGGGACTAGCGGCTCAAGAGACCCAGTACTTC
>.|TRBJ1-3|TRBV7-3|TRBD1
CASSPGAGGSSGNTIYF
TGTGCCAGCAGCCCCGGAGCAGGGGGGAGCTCTGGAAACACCATATATTTT
>.|TRBJ1-1|TRBV11-3|.
CASSRGGPNTEAFF
TGTGCCAGCAGCAGAGGGGGTCCGAACACTGAAGCTTTCTTT
>.|TRBJ1-2|TRBV9|TRBD1
CASSGTPGQPLLDGYTF
TGTGCCAGCAGCGGGACGCCGGGACAGCCCCTTCTGGATGGCTACACCTTC
>.|TRBJ2-1|TRBV5-1|.
CASSLDTGANNEQFF
TGCGCCAGCAGCTTGGACACGGGAGCGAACAATGAGCAGTTCTTC
>.|TRBJ2-1|TRBV9|.
CASSEGFEGNEQFF
TGTGCCAGCAGCGAGGGGTTTGAGGGCAATGAGCAGTTCTTC
>.|TRBJ1-2|TRBV4-3|TRBD1
CASSHPTGDGYTF
TGCGCCAGCAGCCACCCGACAGGGGATGGCTACACCTTC
>few|TRBJ2-5|TRBV7-9|TRBD2
CASIRLAGGETQYF
TGTGCCAGCATCCGACTAGCGGGAGGCGAGACCCAGTACTTC
>.|TRBJ1-1|TRBV19|.
CASSQTENTEAFF
TGTGCCAGTAGTCAGACAGAGAACACTGAAGCTTTCTTT
>.|TRBJ1-5|TRBV6-1|.
CASSERVYGNQPQHF
TGTGCCAGCAGTGAAAGGGTGTATGGCAATCAGCCCCAGCATTTT
>.|TRBJ2-1|TRBV4-1|.
CASSQDPNYNEQFF
TGCGCCAGCAGCCAAGATCCGAACTACAATGAGCAGTTCTTC
>.|TRBJ1-2|TRBV6-1|.
CASSDRRGWDYGYTF
TGTGCCAGCAGTGACCGTCGGGGGTGGGACTATGGCTACACCTTC
>.|TRBJ2-2|TRBV11-3|TRBD1
CASSLDYRGAGELFF
TGTGCCAGCAGCTTAGATTACAGGGGGGCCGGGGAGCTGTTTTTT
>.|TRBJ1-2|TRBV9|.
CASSVEGYGIDGYTF
TGTGCCAGCAGCGTAGAGGGATATGGGATCGATGGCTACACCTTC
>.|TRBJ2-2|TRBV6-1|TRBD2
CASIGTSGYTGELFF
TGTGCCAGCATAGGGACTAGCGGATACACCGGGGAGCTGTTTTTT
>.|TRBJ1-1|TRBV30|.
CAWEKRAKAFF
TGTGCCTGGGAGAAAAGAGCAAAAGCTTTCTTT
>.|TRBJ1-5|TRBV7-8|.
CASSLGSGQPQHF
TGTGCCAGCAGCTTAGGTTCGGGTCAGCCCCAGCATTTT
>few|TRBJ1-1|TRBV5-6|.
CASSLEGTRDAFF
TGTGCCAGCAGTTTGGAGGGGACCCGTGACGCTTTCTTT
>.|TRBJ2-3|TRBV29-1|.
CSVGGRSSTDTQYF
TGCAGCGTTGGGGGCAGATCTAGCACAGATACGCAGTATTTT
>.|TRBJ2-3|TRBV29-1|.
CSVEAGRGTDTQYF
TGCAGCGTTGAAGCCGGCAGGGGCACAGATACGCAGTATTTT
>.|TRBJ1-3|TRBV11-3|.
CASSPVPSGNTIYF
TGTGCCAGCAGCCCGGTACCATCTGGAAACACCATATATTTT
>.|TRBJ2-3|TRBV5-6|TRBD1
CASSPSTGVGTQYF
TGTGCCAGCAGCCCCTCGACAGGGGTGGGTACGCAGTATTTT
>.|TRBJ2-2|TRBV7-2|.
CASSFSGNTGELFF
TGTGCCAGCAGCTTTAGCGGGAACACCGGGGAGCTGTTTTTT
>.|TRBJ1-2|TRBV29-1|TRBD1
CSVEDRAGDRGPYGYTF
TGCAGCGTTGAAGATCGGGCCGGGGACAGGGGGCCCTATGGCTACACCTTC
>.|TRBJ2-7|TRBV10-3|.
CAITQTPSSDEQYF
TGTGCCATCACCCAGACCCCCTCAAGCGACGAGCAGTACTTC
>.|TRBJ1-1|TRBV19|.
CASSLQPTVNTEAFF
TGTGCCAGTAGTCTCCAGCCAACAGTTAACACTGAAGCTTTCTTT
>.|TRBJ1-1|TRBV4-1|.
CASSPRTAGRQIPGEAFF
TGCGCCAGCAGCCCACGGACAGCCGGCCGCCAGATCCCAGGGGAAGCTTTCTTT
>.|TRBJ2-3|TRBV11-1|TRBD2
CASSLGTSGRAYDTQYF
TGTGCCAGCAGCTTAGGGACTAGCGGGAGGGCCTACGATACGCAGTATTTT
>.|TRBJ2-5|TRBV7-3|TRBD2
CASSSKTSGSGLETQYF
TGTGCCAGCAGCTCCAAGACTAGCGGGAGCGGGCTGGAGACCCAGTACTTC
>few|TRBJ1-3|TRBV4-1|.
CASSQGWRGADGNTIYF
TGCGCCAGCAGCCAAGGTTGGAGGGGGGCTGATGGAAACACCATATATTTT
>.|TRBJ2-3|TRBV4-1|TRBD2
CASSLYRGTSGRTDTQYF
TGCGCCAGCAGCCTATATAGGGGGACTAGCGGGAGGACAGATACGCAGTATTTT
>once|TRBJ2-3|TRBV15|TRBD2
CATSRDAAGGTDTQYF
TGTGCCACCAGCAGAGATGCTGCGGGAGGAACAGATACGCAGTATTTT
>.|TRBJ2-1|TRBV13|TRBD2
CASSRTRKTSGSTNEQFF
TGTGCCAGCAGCCGTACCCGAAAGACTAGCGGGAGTACCAATGAGCAGTTCTTC
>.|TRBJ1-2|TRBV2|TRBD1
CASSRQGMGLTNYGYTF
TGTGCCAGCAGTAGACAGGGAATGGGGCTTACTAACTATGGCTACACCTTC
>.|TRBJ2-7|TRBV6-1|.
CASSEEPSYEQYF
TGTGCCAGCAGTGAAGAGCCGTCCTACGAGCAGTACTTC
>.|TRBJ2-1|TRBV10-3|.
CAISAAGEGDEQFF
TGTGCCATCAGTGCGGCGGGAGAGGGGGATGAGCAGTTCTTC
>.|TRBJ2-7|TRBV5-1|.
CASRAFSGGPYEQYF
TGCGCCAGCAGGGCCTTCTCTGGGGGCCCCTACGAGCAGTACTTC
>.|TRBJ1-1|TRBV19|TRBD1
CASKVRGLSMNTEAFF
TGTGCCAGTAAGGTGAGGGGGCTTTCGATGAACACTGAAGCTTTCTTT
>.|TRBJ2-7|TRBV28|TRBD2
CASTQDGGSRYF
TGTGCCAGCACCCAGGACGGCGGGAGTAGGTACTTC
>.|TRBJ1-2|TRBV6-6|TRBD1
CASSYDGTVSGGYTF
TGTGCCAGCAGTTACGACGGGACAGTCTCGGGGGGCTACACCTTC
>.|TRBJ2-7|TRBV5-1|TRBD2
CASSLEGTSGSREQYF
TGCGCCAGCAGCTTGGAAGGTACTAGCGGGAGCAGAGAGCAGTACTTC
>.|TRBJ2-1|TRBV7-4|TRBD1
CASSLDGLGTGSYNEQFF
TGTGCCAGCAGCTTAGATGGTCTTGGGACAGGGTCTTACAATGAGCAGTTCTTC
>.|TRBJ2-2|TRBV6-1|TRBD2
CASERGTNTGELFF
TGTGCCAGCGAGCGGGGGACGAACACCGGGGAGCTGTTTTTT
>.|TRBJ1-2|TRBV6-1|.
CASSATDSYGYTF
TGTGCCAGCAGTGCTACGGACAGCTATGGCTACACCTTC
>.|TRBJ2-3|TRBV6-1|TRBD2
CASSTGLAGPDTQYF
TGTGCCAGCAGTACCGGACTAGCGGGACCAGATACGCAGTATTTT
>.|TRBJ1-3|TRBV19|.
CASSRPDRGNTIYF
TGTGCCAGTAGCCGACCCGACAGAGGAAACACCATATATTTT
>.|TRBJ2-7|TRBV30|.
CALGVYEQYF
TGTGCCTTGGGCGTCTACGAGCAGTACTTC
>.|TRBJ2-7|TRBV2|.
CASSLEGGSYEQYF
TGTGCCAGCAGCCTGGAGGGGGGTTCCTACGAGCAGTACTTC
>.|TRBJ1-5|TRBV28|.
CASSPEFLENQPQHF
TGTGCCAGCAGCCCCGAATTTTTGGAAAATCAGCCCCAGCATTTT
>.|TRBJ2-7|TRBV2|TRBD1
CASITGGFGYEQYF
TGTGCCAGCATTACAGGGGGCTTCGGCTACGAGCAGTACTTC